This T cell receptor (beta chain) was sequenced during a study of CD8+ T cells in alopecia areata. Study-wide points: Within the top 100, expanded CD8+ clones significantly decreased with tofacitinib, as did scalp clonality.

As for this clone: Its matching antigen is unknown.

TCR sequencing used cDNA made by reverse transcription of extracted RNA. Clones were read by immunoSEQ multiplex PCR, and TCRdb kept only the in-frame ones, dropping some. The sample consists of around 190,000 clones, under 80% of them appearing once. Treatment of the sample: oral pan-JAK inhibitor, 5-10 mg twice daily. Trimming cost V 0 bases and J 3 bases, with 15 bases left between them. The CDR3 totals 16 residues. Per germline, CDR1 SGHTA and CDR2 FQGNSA. The source was CD4+ T cells sorted from blood, collected between weeks 49 and 50, from a patient treated with tofacitinib. This sequence originates from a human donor with alopecia areata. This chain uses TRBV7-2 with TRBJ2-7; a weak D match, TRBD2 (5 bases). In nucleotides, the CDR3 is TGTGCCAGCAGCTTAGCGCATATTGGTCGGGACTACGAGCAGTACTTC. Residues: CASSLAHIGRDYEQYF.